This TCR beta chain was identified during a study of cytomegalovirus exposure and HLA in healthy donors. Primers included in the PCR were 60 Vbeta and 13 Jbeta primers. Assay used: immunoSEQ multiplex PCR; TCRdb lists only in-frame clones, some missing. This table has 95,000 or so clones, 81% appearing once. This CDR3 has 16 amino acids. Germline CDR1 reads SGDLS; CDR2 reads YYNGEE. Trimming took off 0 bases at V and 0 bases at J, with 10 bases between the two ends. The material sequenced was PBMCs. The V and J genes are TRBV9 and TRBJ1-3; D unclear. The TCR originated in a woman in her 70s in good health and CMV-seropositive. CDR3 protein: CASSVGEGSSGNTIYF. In nucleotides, the CDR3 is TGTGCCAGCAGCGTAGGGGAGGGTAGCTCTGGAAACACCATATATTTT. Together with reference TRBV9 and TRBJ1-3, the CDR3 gives the full variable domain: DSGVTQTPKHLITATGQRVTLRCSPRSGDLSVYWYQQSLDQGLQFLIQYYNGEERAKGNILERFSAQQFPDLHSELNLSSLELGDSALYFCASSVGEGSSGNTIYFGEGSWLTVV.